A selection of T cell receptor beta chains follows, all from one sample in a study of blood T cell repertoires in COVID-19. The method was immunoSEQ multiplex PCR; TCRdb's version includes in-frame clones alone and lacks a portion of them. Here the sample spans about 170,000 clones, about 85% being singletons. Sequenced: peripheral blood. Receptor source: a woman older than 75 in a cohort sampled during active or convalescent COVID-19. CDR3s include the opening cysteine and the closing phenylalanine or tryptophan. The order of the fields is D gene, J gene, clone size, V gene, CDR3 protein, CDR3 DNA. The D gene is left open where the match is weak. The size of a clone is reported for some rows only, either as once, few or many, or as a class for expanded clones.

.	TRBJ1-5	.	TRBV11-2	CASSLGGSNQPQHF	TGTGCCAGCAGCTTAGGAGGGAGCAATCAGCCCCAGCATTTT
TRBD1	TRBJ1-3	.	TRBV27	CASSSTGGNTIYF	TGTGCCAGCAGTTCGACAGGGGGAAACACCATATATTTT
TRBD2	TRBJ2-1	.	TRBV5-4	CASSPGTNNEQFF	TGTGCCAGCAGCCCCGGGACTAACAATGAGCAGTTCTTC
.	TRBJ1-4	.	TRBV6-5	CASSYSGDEKLFF	TGTGCCAGCAGTTACTCCGGGGATGAAAAACTGTTTTTT
.	TRBJ2-7	.	TRBV3-1/TRBV3-2	CAASRGATSYEQYF	TGTGCCGCCAGTCGAGGTGCGACCTCCTACGAGCAGTACTTC
.	TRBJ2-5	.	TRBV18	CASSSGQAPQETQYF	TGTGCCAGCTCATCCGGACAAGCTCCCCAAGAGACCCAGTACTTC
TRBD1	TRBJ2-3	.	TRBV5-1	CASSLASQGAGTDTQYF	TGCGCCAGCAGCTTGGCTTCCCAGGGGGCTGGCACAGATACGCAGTATTTT
.	TRBJ1-2	.	TRBV6-2/TRBV6-3	CASSYADRPDYGYTF	TGTGCCAGCAGTTATGCGGACAGACCCGACTATGGCTACACCTTC
.	TRBJ1-5	.	TRBV27	CAGGKGRVGCQPQHF	TGTGCCGGGGGAAAAGGGAGGGTCGGGTGTCAGCCCCAGCATTTT
.	TRBJ1-4	.	TRBV7-9	CASKPSAGTSSEKLFF	TGTGCCAGCAAACCCAGCGCCGGGACATCAAGTGAAAAACTGTTTTTT
TRBD1	TRBJ2-6	.	TRBV24-1	CATSDPLTIETGGSGANVLTF	TGTGCCACCAGTGACCCGCTTACGATAGAGACAGGGGGCTCTGGGGCCAACGTCCTGACTTTC
.	TRBJ2-7	.	TRBV18	CASSQGGTDEQYF	TGTGCCAGCTCACAAGGAGGGACGGACGAGCAGTACTTC
.	TRBJ1-1	.	TRBV10-1	CASSGNGGNTEAFF	TGCGCCAGCAGTGGAAACGGGGGGAACACTGAAGCTTTCTTT
TRBD1	TRBJ1-6	.	TRBV9	CASNRQGNSPLHF	TGTGCCAGCAACCGACAGGGCAATTCACCCCTCCACTTT
.	TRBJ1-4	.	TRBV5-1	CASSLDIRLSEKLFF	TGCGCCAGCAGCTTGGATATCCGGTTATCGGAAAAACTGTTTTTT
.	TRBJ1-2	.	TRBV2	CASSPTGDYYGYTF	TGTGCCAGCAGTCCGACAGGTGACTACTATGGCTACACCTTC
.	TRBJ1-4	.	TRBV4-1	CASSQAQVVNEKLFF	TGCGCCAGCAGCCAAGCACAGGTGGTGAATGAAAAACTGTTTTTT
.	TRBJ1-2	.	TRBV3-1/TRBV3-2	CASSQVGRTYGYTF	TGTGCCAGCAGCCAAGTCGGGAGGACCTATGGCTACACCTTC
.	TRBJ2-1	.	TRBV30	CAWSFGNEQFF	TGTGCCTGGAGCTTCGGCAATGAGCAGTTCTTC
TRBD2	TRBJ2-1	.	TRBV24-1	CATSVDGRISWFF	TGTGCCACCAGTGTTGACGGGAGGATATCTTGGTTCTTC
TRBD2	TRBJ2-3	.	TRBV10-1	CASSEMPSGGPGDTQYF	TGCGCCAGCAGTGAGATGCCTAGCGGGGGGCCGGGGGATACGCAGTATTTT
TRBD1	TRBJ2-3	.	TRBV11-3	CASSNPTGPDTQYF	TGTGCCAGCAGCAATCCGACAGGGCCAGATACGCAGTATTTT
.	TRBJ1-2	.	TRBV27	CASSLYPGNYGYTF	TGTGCCAGCAGTTTATACCCGGGGAACTATGGCTACACCTTC
TRBD1	TRBJ2-1	.	TRBV2	CASQFGTGVNEQFF	TGTGCCAGCCAGTTTGGGACAGGGGTCAATGAGCAGTTCTTC
.	TRBJ1-6	.	TRBV5-1	CASSPLSDRTNSPLHF	TGCGCCAGCAGCCCACTCTCCGACAGAACTAATTCACCCCTCCACTTT
TRBD1	TRBJ2-2	.	TRBV4-3	CASSQEYGQGAGELFF	TGCGCCAGCAGCCAAGAGTATGGACAGGGGGCCGGGGAGCTGTTTTTT
.	TRBJ1-1	.	TRBV19	CASSVGLMLRGHGYEAFF	TGTGCCAGTAGTGTCGGATTGATGTTACGGGGTCACGGGTATGAAGCTTTCTTT
.	TRBJ2-7	.	TRBV3-1/TRBV3-2	CASSQIAGTYEQYF	TGTGCCAGCAGCCAAATCGCAGGGACCTACGAGCAGTACTTC
.	TRBJ2-1	.	TRBV19	CASSPSGITNEQFF	TGTGCCAGTAGTCCCAGCGGAATTACCAATGAGCAGTTCTTC
TRBD2	TRBJ2-5	once	TRBV19	CASSVGLAGGPKETQYF	TGTGCCAGTAGTGTGGGACTAGCGGGAGGGCCAAAAGAGACCCAGTACTTC
.	TRBJ1-6	.	TRBV19	CASSMGRISESPLHF	TGTGCCAGTAGTATGGGCAGGATTTCGGAATCACCCCTCCACTTT
.	TRBJ2-3	.	TRBV5-5	CASSLSPLGTDTQYF	TGTGCCAGCAGCTTGAGCCCCCTTGGCACAGATACGCAGTATTTT
.	TRBJ2-1	.	TRBV19	CASNTDRRTYNEQFF	TGTGCCAGTAATACGGACAGAAGAACCTACAATGAGCAGTTCTTC
.	TRBJ1-2	few	TRBV6-1	CASSERGNYGYTF	TGTGCCAGCAGTGAACGAGGTAACTATGGCTACACCTTC
.	TRBJ1-2	few	TRBV28	CASSPGTPNGYTF	TGTGCCAGCAGTCCCGGGACACCCAATGGCTACACCTTC
.	TRBJ2-5	.	TRBV19	CASGTATQYF	TGTGCCAGTGGGACTGCGACCCAGTACTTC
.	TRBJ2-3	once	TRBV27	CASSPLGGRITDTQYF	TGTGCCAGCAGTCCCCTCGGGGGGCGTATCACAGATACGCAGTATTTT
TRBD1	TRBJ1-1	.	TRBV11-2	CASSLSGTGTSRGTEAFF	TGTGCCAGCAGCTTATCCGGGACAGGGACATCCCGGGGCACTGAAGCTTTCTTT
.	TRBJ2-3	.	TRBV15	CATSSGVSTDTQYF	TGTGCCACCTCATCGGGGGTTAGCACAGATACGCAGTATTTT
TRBD1	TRBJ1-6	.	TRBV30	CAWSPDRGLGNSPLHF	TGTGCCTGGAGTCCCGACAGGGGGCTAGGTAATTCACCCCTCCACTTT
.	TRBJ1-2	.	TRBV5-1	CASSFGGYAYGYTF	TGCGCCAGCAGCTTTGGAGGGTACGCCTATGGCTACACCTTC
.	TRBJ2-4	.	TRBV28	CASSPPLGYSKNIQYF	TGTGCCAGCAGTCCCCCGCTCGGGTATAGCAAAAACATTCAGTACTTC
.	TRBJ1-1	once	TRBV3-1/TRBV3-2	CASSRRLTGNTEAFF	TGTGCCAGCAGCCGCCGACTTACAGGGAACACTGAAGCTTTCTTT
.	TRBJ2-4	.	TRBV18	CASSHLSGSQAKNIQYF	TGTGCCAGCTCACATCTTTCGGGTTCCCAAGCCAAAAACATTCAGTACTTC
TRBD1	TRBJ1-6	.	TRBV5-1	CASSLWTGENSPLHF	TGCGCCAGCAGCCTTTGGACAGGGGAGAATTCACCCCTCCACTTT